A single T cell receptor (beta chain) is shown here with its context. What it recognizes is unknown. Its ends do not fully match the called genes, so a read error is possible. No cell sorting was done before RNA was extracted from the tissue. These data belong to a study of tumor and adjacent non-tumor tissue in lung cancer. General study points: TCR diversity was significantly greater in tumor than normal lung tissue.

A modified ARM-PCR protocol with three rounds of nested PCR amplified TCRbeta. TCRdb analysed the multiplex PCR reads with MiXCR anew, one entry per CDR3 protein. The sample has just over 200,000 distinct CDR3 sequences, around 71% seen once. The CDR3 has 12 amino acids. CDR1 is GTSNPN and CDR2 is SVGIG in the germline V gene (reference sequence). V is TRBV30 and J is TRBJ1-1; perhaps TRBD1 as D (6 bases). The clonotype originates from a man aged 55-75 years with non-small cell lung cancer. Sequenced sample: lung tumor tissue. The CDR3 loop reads CAWTQGYTDAFF. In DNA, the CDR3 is TGTGCTTGGACCCAGGGGTACACTGATGCTTTCTTT.